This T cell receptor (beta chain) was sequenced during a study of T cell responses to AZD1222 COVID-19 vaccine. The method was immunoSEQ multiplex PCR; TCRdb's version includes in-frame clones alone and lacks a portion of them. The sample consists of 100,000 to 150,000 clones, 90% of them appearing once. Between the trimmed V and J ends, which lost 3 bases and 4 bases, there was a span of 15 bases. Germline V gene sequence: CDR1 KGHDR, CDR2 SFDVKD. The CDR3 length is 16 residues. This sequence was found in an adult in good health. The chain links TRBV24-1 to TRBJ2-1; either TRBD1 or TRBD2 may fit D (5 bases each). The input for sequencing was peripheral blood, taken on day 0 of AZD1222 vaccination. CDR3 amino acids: CATSDTTGWGYNEQFF. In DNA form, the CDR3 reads TGTGCCACCAGTGATACCACGGGGTGGGGGTACAATGAGCAGTTCTTC.